The clone carrying this TCR beta chain was detected a few times. The CDR3 covers 15 residues. Per germline, CDR1 LGHNA and CDR2 YNFKEQ. The V and J ends lost 0 bases and 5 bases respectively, with 13 bases between them. The record originates from a study of response to subunit inactivated influenza vaccine. TCRdb itself ran the RT-PCR reads through MiXCR, one entry per CDR3 protein. The sample records a few hundred thousand distinct CDR3 sequences, over 9% being singletons. These data are also associated with another study on T cells expressing NK-cell markers. That source adds: As the method of synthesis, 5'RACE template switching with UMIs yielded TCR beta cDNA. The study drew TCR beta repertoires from sorted CD3+CD56+NKG2C+, CD3+CD56+NKG2C- and CD3+CD56-NKG2C+ T cells.

The chain carries TRBV4-2 and TRBJ1-2; D not certain. This TCR was sampled from a man aged 50-60 years who received an inactivated influenza vaccine. The material was PBMCs from blood, obtained on the day of vaccination. The CDR3 here is CASSQDGGLVYGYTF. The CDR3, as DNA: TGTGCCAGCAGCCAAGATGGCGGACTCGTATATGGCTACACCTTC.